One and the same sample provided the 29 T cell receptor beta chains below, sequenced in a study of beta chain features in type 1 diabetes. Expressed TCRB transcripts were sequenced after all isolated RNA was converted to cDNA. The method was immunoSEQ multiplex PCR; TCRdb's version includes in-frame clones alone and lacks a portion of them. The data contain about 240,000 clones, 27% of them singletons. Sequenced material: central memory CD4+ T cells from blood. The receptor set was obtained from a man aged 25-45 years in good health.

The chain couples TRBV10-3 to TRBJ2-7; D gene uncertain. Between the trimmed V and J ends, which lost 8 bases and 0 bases, there was a span of 17 bases. The CDR3 is 15 residues long. Germline V gene lookup returns CDR1 ENHRY and CDR2 SYGVKD. The CDR3: CAIEDPGLPSYEQYF. In DNA form, the CDR3 reads TGTGCCATCGAGGACCCCGGGCTACCCTCCTACGAGCAGTACTTC.

There are a few counts of this clone. This chain uses TRBV25-1 with TRBJ1-1, with D perhaps matching TRBD1 (5 bases). CDR3 length equals 13 residues. Germline values: CDR1 MGHDK, CDR2 SYGVNS. Trimming pared 2 bases from V and 5 bases from J, leaving 9 bases between. The DNA for the CDR3 is TGTGCCAGCAGTGAAAAGCAGGGAACTGAAGCTTTCTTT. As protein: CASSEKQGTEAFF.

This clone was observed a handful of times. The chain uses TRBV7-2 and TRBJ2-7; perhaps TRBD2 as D (5 bases). The V end was cut by 6 bases, the J end by 0 bases, with 21 bases between. CDR3 length: 17 amino acids. Germline V lookup: CDR1 SGHTA, CDR2 FQGNSA. The CDR3 sequence is CASRAGGGGDSSYEQYF. The CDR3 bases are TGTGCCAGCAGGGCCGGAGGTGGTGGGGATAGCTCCTACGAGCAGTACTTC.

The CDR3, as DNA: TGTGCCAGCAGCTCGATGACTGATACGCAGTATTTT. It specifies CASSSMTDTQYF. The chain joins TRBV7-2 to TRBJ2-3; no firm D call. CDR3 size: 12 residues. In germline, CDR1 is SGHTA, CDR2 FQGNSA. V was trimmed by 4 bases and J by 6 bases, leaving 8 bases between them. Full variable domain (outside the CDR3, taken from reference TRBV7-2 and TRBJ2-3): GAGVSQSPSNKVTEKGKDVELRCDPISGHTALYWYRQSLGQGLEFLIYFQGNSAPDKSGLPSDRFSAERTGGSVSTLTIQRTQQEDSAVYLCASSSMTDTQYFGPGTRLTVL.

This chain uses TRBV12-2 with TRBJ2-1; the table's D call, TRBD2, was not checked against the DNA. TRBV12-2 is a pseudogene segment. This CDR3 contains 15 residues. CDR3 loop: CASRFSGSGYNEQFF. CDR3 DNA sequence: TGTGCAAGTCGCTTTAGCGGGAGTGGGTACAATGAGCAGTTCTTC.

The gene calls are TRBV19 and TRBJ2-7; 7 bases are shared with TRBD2. The CDR3 runs 13 residues. Germline V gene data show CDR1 as LNHDA and CDR2 as SQIVND (reference sequence). V shed 5 bases and J 0 bases; nucleotides not matched to a gene: 1. In DNA form, the CDR3 reads TGTGCCAGTAGTCGGGGGGACTCCTACGAGCAGTACTTC. Its protein product is CASSRGDSYEQYF.

The chain uses TRBV28 and TRBJ2-7; D is possibly TRBD2 (6 bases). CDR1 and CDR2 (germline): MDHEN, SYDVKM. The CDR3 consists of 14 residues. The CDR3 loop is CVSSGARRANEQYF. The DNA for the CDR3 is TGTGTCTCCTCGGGAGCCCGAAGGGCGAACGAGCAGTACTTC.

The V and J genes are TRBV6-5 and TRBJ1-1; D uncertain. The CDR3 runs to 14 residues. Germline loops: CDR1 MNHEY, CDR2 SVGAGI. The germline V and J ends were trimmed by 8 bases and 4 bases, with 17 bases remaining between them. CDR3 DNA: TGTGCCAGCGACGTAAGCCGTGTCGGCACTGAAGCTTTCTTT. It encodes CASDVSRVGTEAFF.

The V call is TRBV4-3, the J call TRBJ2-2; perhaps D is TRBD1 or TRBD2 (5 bases each). The germline V gene encodes CDR1 LGHNA and CDR2 YSLEER. CDR3 length: 16 residues. Trimming left V 0 bases short and J 6 bases short, with 14 bases between. The CDR3 region has the DNA TGCGCCAGCAGCCAAGAAGGGACCCTGCTGGCCGGGGAGCTGTTTTTT. Protein: CASSQEGTLLAGELFF.

V and J are TRBV6-1 and TRBJ2-3; D ambiguous. V dropped 5 bases and J dropped 2 bases, with 5 bases sitting between them. The CDR3 consists of 12 residues. Germline loops: CDR1 MNHNS, CDR2 SASEGT. Here the CDR3 reads CASSTFTDTQYF. CDR3 in DNA: TGTGCCAGCAGTACTTTCACAGATACGCAGTATTTT.

This clone was seen only a few times. V is TRBV29-1 and J is TRBJ2-3, with 11 bases that match TRBD2. The CDR3 has 13 residues. With V trimmed by 6 bases and J by 5 bases, 4 bases remained unmatched. Germline V gene sequence: CDR1 SQVTM, CDR2 ANQGSEA. CDR3 DNA sequence: TGCAGCGTACTAGCGGGAGTCATAGATACGCAGTATTTT. Protein product: CSVLAGVIDTQYF.

This rearrangement joins TRBV10-3 to TRBJ2-7, with 7 bases aligning to TRBD2. Per germline, CDR1 ENHRY and CDR2 SYGVKD. The CDR3 loop spans 14 amino acids. The V and J ends lost 0 bases and 3 bases, in that order; junction bases with no gene match: 2. CDR3 coding DNA: TGTGCCATCAGTGAGTCCGGCGGGAGCTACGAGCAGTACTTC. Amino acid sequence: CAISESGGSYEQYF.

The chain is built from TRBV25-1 and TRBJ1-2, with 8 bases identical to TRBD1. The CDR3 runs 14 residues. V was pared by 2 bases and J by 3 bases, with 2 bases of the junction left unmatched. CDR1 MGHDK and CDR2 SYGVNS come from the germline V gene. This chain's CDR3 is CASSETTGDYGYTF. As DNA, the CDR3 is TGTGCCAGCAGTGAAACGACAGGGGACTATGGCTACACCTTC.

CDR3 coding DNA: TGTGCCAGCAGCTCTACTCCTCTGGGCACAGATACGCAGTATTTT. Encoded protein: CASSSTPLGTDTQYF. The V and J genes are TRBV7-9 and TRBJ2-3; unclear D gene. Per germline, CDR1 SEHNR and CDR2 FQNEAQ (reference sequence). This CDR3 has 15 residues. The ends were cut back, 4 bases at V and 1 base at J, with 12 bases in the middle.

The rearrangement joins TRBV29-1 to TRBJ1-2; the D is unclear. This CDR3 spans 11 amino acids. In germline, CDR1 is SQVTM, CDR2 ANQGSEA. The V end lost 6 bases, the J end lost 4 bases, and 9 bases lay between the germline ends. CDR3 coding DNA: TGCAGCGTACTCAGCAGCTATGGCTACACCTTC. Protein sequence: CSVLSSYGYTF.

This clone has more than one count but fewer than ten. The CDR3 region is CASSPQGVQETQYF. The DNA of the CDR3 is TGTGCCAGCAGCCCACAGGGGGTTCAAGAGACCCAGTACTTC. The J gene is TRBJ2-5, the V gene TRBV7-2, with 8 bases that match TRBD1. Germline V lookup: CDR1 SGHTA, CDR2 FQGNSA. The CDR3 loop spans 14 amino acids. V gave up 5 bases and J gave up 2 bases; unmatched junction bases: 4.

The table lists this clone with a few counts. V usage is TRBV4-1 and J usage is TRBJ2-7, with TRBD1 as a possible D gene (6 bases). Trimming cost V 6 bases and J 3 bases, with 12 bases left between them. Germline V lookup: CDR1 MGHRA, CDR2 YSYEKL. The CDR3 runs 13 residues. In DNA form, the CDR3 reads TGCGCCAGCAGAGGGATAGGGGGCTACGAGCAGTACTTC. Amino acids: CASRGIGGYEQYF.

This clone was counted a few times. This rearrangement joins TRBV6-5 to TRBJ2-1, with TRBD2 as a possible D gene (6 bases). There are 15 residues in the CDR3. Deletions cut 5 bases from V and 3 bases from J, with 14 bases between. CDR1 and CDR2 from the germline V gene are MNHEY and SVGAGI. CDR3 residues: CASSPTRGGYNEQFF. DNA of the CDR3: TGTGCCAGCAGTCCCACTAGGGGAGGCTACAATGAGCAGTTCTTC.

This clone showed up just a few times. This chain connects TRBV15 to TRBJ2-7, with 7 nucleotides matching TRBD2. CDR3 length equals 16 residues. Per the germline V gene, CDR1 is LNHNV and CDR2 is YYDKDF (reference sequence). The V gene end was trimmed by 0 bases and the J gene end by 0 bases; junction bases not matched to a gene: 5. The CDR3 loop is CATSREASGASYEQYF. The DNA for the CDR3 is TGTGCCACCAGCAGAGAGGCCAGCGGGGCCTCCTACGAGCAGTACTTC.

The rearrangement links TRBV23-1 to TRBJ2-7; 7 bases are a match to TRBD1. TRBV23-1 is an ORF, and what it does is uncertain. V was clipped by 2 bases and J by 1 base; unmatched bases: 11. The CDR3 runs to 17 residues. The CDR3 bases are TGCGCCAGCAGTCAAGTCGGGCCGACAGGGATGTCCTACGAGCAGTACTTC. Protein product: CASSQVGPTGMSYEQYF.

The V gene is TRBV7-2, the J gene TRBJ2-1; D gene uncertain. The CDR3 contains 14 residues. V was shortened by 1 base and J by 10 bases, with 14 bases between the two germline ends. CDR1 and CDR2 from the germline V gene are SGHTA and FQGNSA. The CDR3: CASSLDKAPWEQFF. The DNA for the CDR3 is TGTGCCAGCAGCTTAGACAAGGCCCCCTGGGAGCAGTTCTTC. Based on the CDR3 plus reference TRBV7-2 and TRBJ2-1, the full variable domain is GAGVSQSPSNKVTEKGKDVELRCDPISGHTALYWYRQSLGQGLEFLIYFQGNSAPDKSGLPSDRFSAERTGGSVSTLTIQRTQQEDSAVYLCASSLDKAPWEQFFGPGTRLTVL.

The chain uses TRBV7-2 and TRBJ2-5, with 8 nucleotides matching TRBD1. From germline, CDR1 is SGHTA and CDR2 FQGNSA. Trimming removed 5 bases from V and 1 base from J; junction bases left unmatched: 9. This CDR3 has 16 residues. CDR3 sequence (DNA): TGTGCCAGCAGCACGCGTACTGGGACAGGCCAAGAGACCCAGTACTTC. Its translation: CASSTRTGTGQETQYF.

This clone has only a few counts. J is TRBJ2-7 and V is TRBV29-1; 7 nucleotides line up with TRBD1. The V gene's germline CDR1 is SQVTM and CDR2 ANQGSEA. The V segment lost 7 bases and the J segment 5 bases; nucleotides outside the gene matches: 11. CDR3 length: 13 residues. The CDR3 DNA follows: TGCAGCGCGTCACAGGGGCGGCTGAACGAGCAGTACTTC. Translation gives CSASQGRLNEQYF.

The chain is built from TRBV7-2 and TRBJ2-3; TRBD2 is a possible D gene (6 bases). The CDR3 runs 14 residues. Germline V CDR1 and CDR2: SGHTA, FQGNSA. V gave up 3 bases and J gave up 6 bases, with 13 bases separating them. CDR3 DNA: TGTGCCAGCAGCTTTGGTGGCGGGGCGGATACGCAGTATTTT. Its translation is CASSFGGGADTQYF.

The rearrangement links TRBV28 to TRBJ2-1; D gene uncertain. CDR1 and CDR2 from the germline V gene are MDHEN and SYDVKM. The V end lost 6 bases, the J end lost 4 bases, and 13 bases lay between the germline ends. The CDR3 extends over 14 amino acids. The CDR3 DNA is TGTGCCAGCAGCCTTACGCCGCTTTACAATGAGCAGTTCTTC. Translation: CASSLTPLYNEQFF.

On this clone itself: The sample carries other DNA sequences with the same CDR3. The chain carries TRBV20-1 and TRBJ2-7; TRBD2 might be the D (5 bases). Germline V gives CDR1 DFQATT, CDR2 SNEGSKA (reference sequence). The CDR3 loop spans 11 amino acids. With 5 bases removed from V and 4 bases from J, the gap between germline ends came to 9 bases. In DNA, the CDR3 is TGCAGTGCTGGACTCTCATACGAGCAGTACTTC. Translation gives CSAGLSYEQYF.

A few counts support this clone. This may be a read error, as it is one base from a much larger clone. The genes are TRBV11-2 and TRBJ2-3, with D hard to call. Trimming shortened V by 6 bases and J by 0 bases, and 4 bases separated the two germline ends. Germline V gene data show CDR1 as SGHAT and CDR2 as FQNNGV. This CDR3 region has 12 residues. CDR3 in amino acids: CASSPSTDTQYF. As DNA, the CDR3 is TGTGCCAGCAGTCCGAGCACAGATACGCAGTATTTT.

The chain has TRBV6-1 and TRBJ1-2; 10 bases line up with TRBD1. The length of the CDR3 is 14 residues. J was trimmed by 7 bases and V by 0 bases; bases with no gene match: 2. Germline V gives CDR1 MNHNS, CDR2 SASEGT. In DNA form, the CDR3 reads TGTGCCAGCAGTGAAGCAGGACAGGGGGTTGGCTACACCTTC. Encoded protein: CASSEAGQGVGYTF.

This rearrangement joins TRBV7-9 to TRBJ2-7, with D possibly TRBD2 on 6 matching bases. This CDR3 comprises 14 residues. Germline loops: CDR1 SEHNR, CDR2 FQNEAQ (reference sequence). The V end lost 3 bases, the J end lost 1 base, and 10 bases lay between the germline ends. This CDR3 reads CASSLGLTSYEQYF. For the CDR3, the DNA is TGTGCCAGCAGCTTGGGACTTACATCCTACGAGCAGTACTTC.